The 5 T cell receptor beta chains presented below share a single source sample, sequenced in a study of T-cell reconstitution after alpha-beta-depleted transplantation in children. Preparation of the TCRbeta library was carried out with unique molecular identifiers. TCRdb reanalysed the PCR reads using MiXCR and keeps one entry per CDR3 protein. The sample lists roughly 490,000 distinct CDR3 sequences; more than 9.5% were seen once. The sequencing here drew on PBMCs, mostly from graft donor cells, taken 180 days after TCRalphabeta/CD19-depleted stem cell transplant. These receptors were taken from a female patient between 2 and 15 years old who had a stem cell transplant for aplastic anemia, so the T cells may come from the graft donor.

This clonotype was seen a few times. J is TRBJ2-6 and V is TRBV25-1; D gene ambiguous. The CDR3 is 13 amino acids. V shed 8 bases and J shed 0 bases, with 5 bases lying between them. Germline lookup yields CDR1 MGHDK and CDR2 SYGVNS. CDR3 DNA: TGTGCCAGCGACCACTCTGGGGCCAACGTCCTGACTTTC. Its protein product is CASDHSGANVLTF.

This clonotype was detected many times. V is TRBV5-1 and J is TRBJ2-3; D ambiguous. The CDR3 has 12 amino acids. V was cut by 6 bases and J by 4 bases, with 9 bases left in between. CDR1 SGHRS and CDR2 YFSETQ come from the germline V gene. CDR3 bases: TGCGCCAGCAAACATGCCGCAGATACGCAGTATTTT. Protein: CASKHAADTQYF.

This clonotype was observed a handful of times. The chain is built from TRBV7-3 and TRBJ2-3; 9 bases map to TRBD1. Germline lookup yields CDR1 SGHTA and CDR2 FQGTGA. The CDR3 covers 15 residues. V was clipped by 5 bases and J by 1 base; unmatched bases: 4. CDR3: CASSMWTGGTDTQYF. CDR3 coding DNA: TGTGCCAGCAGCATGTGGACAGGGGGCACAGATACGCAGTATTTT. Full variable domain (rest looked up from reference TRBV7-3 and TRBJ2-3): GAGVSQTPSNKVTEKGKYVELRCDPISGHTALYWYRQSLGQGPEFLIYFQGTGAADDSGLPNDRFFAVRPEGSVSTLKIQRTERGDSAVYLCASSMWTGGTDTQYFGPGTRLTVL.

This clonotype was counted only a few times. The V and J genes are TRBV20-1 and TRBJ1-5; 8 nucleotides agree with TRBD1. Germline loops: CDR1 DFQATT, CDR2 SNEGSKA (reference sequence). This CDR3 comprises 15 residues. V was pared by 6 bases and J by 2 bases, with 9 bases of the junction left unmatched. CDR3 in amino acids: CSAAPGGRGNQPQHF. For the CDR3, the DNA is TGCAGTGCGGCTCCAGGGGGCAGGGGCAATCAGCCCCAGCATTTT.

This clonotype was recorded a few times. V is TRBV6-6 and J is TRBJ2-7, with D possibly matching TRBD1 (5 bases). The CDR3 totals 12 residues. Trimming removed 6 bases from V and 3 bases from J, with 9 bases in between. CDR1 is MNHNY, CDR2 SVGAGI, per germline (reference sequence). The CDR3 here is CASRVDSYEQYF. For the CDR3, the DNA is TGTGCCAGCAGAGTCGACAGCTACGAGCAGTACTTC.